This T cell receptor (beta chain) was recovered during a study of Ad26.COV2.S vaccination and SARS-CoV-2 variants. Treatment described: roughly 19 received Ad26.COV2.S at low or high dose, single or two shots; about 5 received placebo; per-sample allocation not given. Sampling took place 63 days after the first vaccine or placebo injection. V was cut by 2 bases and J by 4 bases, with 12 bases left in between. The germline V gene has CDR1 MGHRA and CDR2 YSYEKL. The CDR3 length is 15 residues. Repertoires were generated with immunoSEQ multiplex PCR, while TCRdb's copy carries only in-frame clones and drops some. The sample has about 420,000 clones, approximately 88% seen once.

Sequenced here: peripheral blood, sampled in a trial of Ad26.COV2.S vaccine versus placebo. The chain is built from TRBV4-1 and TRBJ1-5; tentatively, D is TRBD1 (5 bases). This TCR was recovered from a person aged 18-60 years who received the Ad26.COV2.S COVID-19 vaccine or a placebo. The CDR3 reads CASSQPYRGNQPQHF. CDR3 nucleotide sequence: TGCGCCAGCAGCCAACCATATCGGGGGAATCAGCCCCAGCATTTT.